This T cell receptor (beta chain) was identified in a study of T cells in localized non-small cell lung cancer. The study, taken as a whole, reports: There was higher T cell clonality in uninvolved adjacent lung than in tumor, and it was highest there. Higher T cell density in the blood was associated with longer overall survival, whereas higher adjacent-lung clonality associated with shorter survival. Across samples, adjacent lung featured a median roughly 61 of the top 100 tumor clones.

Germline CDR1 reads LNHDA; CDR2 reads SQIVND (reference sequence). The CDR3 consists of 14 residues. Trimming shortened V by 3 bases and J by 1 base, and 9 bases separated the two germline ends. This clone was recorded a few times. Its target is unknown. The method was immunoSEQ multiplex PCR; TCRdb's version includes in-frame clones alone and lacks a portion of them. The table includes 33,000 or so clones, about four fifths detected once. This sample comprised peripheral blood, obtained before any cancer treatment. This sequence originates from a male donor at least 60 years old with stage III squamous cell lung carcinoma. The chain uses TRBV19 and TRBJ1-1; D call uncertain. Here the CDR3 DNA reads TGTGCCAGTAGTATGGAGAGCTGGAACACTGAAGCTTTCTTT. As protein: CASSMESWNTEAFF.